The 22 T cell receptor beta chains below were found in one sample sequenced in a study of T-cell reconstitution after alpha-beta-depleted transplantation in children. For TCRbeta, the library was prepared with unique molecular identifiers. Each CDR3 protein gets one entry after TCRdb re-called the PCR reads with MiXCR. The profile shows hundreds of thousands of distinct CDR3 sequences, around 13% of them singletons. The material was PBMCs, mostly from graft donor cells, obtained 360 days after TCRalphabeta/CD19-depleted stem cell transplant. The receptor source for this set is a male patient between 5 and 17 years old who had a stem cell transplant for acute myeloid leukemia, so the T cells may come from the graft donor.

This clonotype was counted ten times or more. The gene calls are TRBV7-9 and TRBJ2-4, with TRBD2 as a possible D gene (6 bases). Germline V CDR1 and CDR2: SEHNR, FQNEAQ (reference sequence). V lost 6 bases, J lost 7 bases, and 16 bases lay in between. The CDR3 is made up of 14 amino acids. CDR3 sequence reads: CASRGTGGVNIQYF. In DNA, the CDR3 is TGTGCCAGCAGAGGCACCGGGGGTGTGAACATTCAGTACTTC.

This clonotype was seen a few times. The J gene is TRBJ1-2, the V gene TRBV5-1; no clear D. The CDR3 is 12 residues long. Trimming stripped 4 bases from V and 2 bases from J, with 6 bases between. Germline values: CDR1 SGHRS, CDR2 YFSETQ. CDR3 bases: TGCGCCAGCAGCGAGGACAACTATGGCTACACCTTC. This encodes CASSEDNYGYTF.

Many counts were recorded for this clonotype. The rearrangement joins TRBV29-1 to TRBJ1-2; TRBD1 matches at 10 bases. CDR1 SQVTM and CDR2 ANQGSEA come from the germline V gene. The CDR3 has 16 amino acids. The CDR3 region is CSYIGGTGDYGSGYTF. The CDR3 DNA reads TGCAGTTACATCGGCGGGACAGGGGACTACGGTTCTGGCTACACCTTC.

V and J are TRBV4-2 and TRBJ2-3; 8 bases line up with TRBD1. Germline V lookup: CDR1 LGHNA, CDR2 YNFKEQ. This CDR3 spans 16 amino acids. The V segment lost 5 bases and the J segment 5 bases; nucleotides outside the gene matches: 12. In DNA, the CDR3 is TGTGCCAGCAGCAAGCGAGAGACAGGGGTTCAAGATACGCAGTATTTT. The encoded protein is CASSKRETGVQDTQYF.

This clonotype was observed many times. The rearrangement links TRBV7-2 to TRBJ2-5, with TRBD2 matching 13 bases. This CDR3 comprises 16 residues. Unmatched junction bases numbered 5, after V lost 5 bases and J lost 2 bases. The V gene's germline CDR1 is SGHTA and CDR2 FQGNSA. CDR3 amino acids: CASSPGLAGEQETQYF. The CDR3 DNA reads TGTGCCAGCAGCCCTGGACTAGCGGGAGAGCAAGAGACCCAGTACTTC.

This clonotype was found a few times. The junction differs from germline at one of its ends, possibly a read error. This rearrangement joins TRBV20-1 to TRBJ2-7; 11 positions match TRBD2. Germline V gene data show CDR1 as DFQATT and CDR2 as SNEGSKA (reference sequence). The CDR3 covers 16 residues. The CDR3 sequence is CCAASSGRLRTYEQYF. The DNA for the CDR3 is TGCTGTGCTGCCTCTAGCGGGAGGTTAAGGACCTACGAGCAGTACTTC.

V and J are TRBV5-1 and TRBJ2-7; 10 positions match TRBD2. Trimming cost V 1 base and J 2 bases; bases outside gene matches: 3. Germline CDR1 reads SGHRS; CDR2 reads YFSETQ. There are 15 residues in the CDR3. The chain's CDR3 is CASSLTSGMTYEQYF. The CDR3 nucleotides are TGCGCCAGCAGCTTGACTAGCGGGATGACCTACGAGCAGTACTTC.

V is TRBV29-1 and J is TRBJ2-5; D is ambiguous. The CDR3 extends over 14 amino acids. Germline V gene sequence: CDR1 SQVTM, CDR2 ANQGSEA. The V and J ends lost 4 bases and 5 bases respectively, with 17 bases between them. This CDR3 reads CSVGALGSWETQYF. CDR3 in DNA: TGCAGCGTTGGGGCCCTAGGTAGCTGGGAGACCCAGTACTTC.

V is TRBV6-2 or TRBV6-3 and J is TRBJ2-1; no clear D gene. The CDR3 runs to 13 residues. Trimming took 4 bases from V and 5 from J, leaving 9 bases between them. CDR1 and CDR2 from the germline V gene are MNHEY and SVGEGT. The CDR3 nucleotides read TGTGCCAGCAGTTCCTTTTTTGACAATGAGCAGTTCTTC. Translation gives CASSSFFDNEQFF.

The CDR3 coding sequence is TGCAGCGTTGTATGGGGGGGTGAGCAGTACTTC. It codes for CSVVWGGEQYF. The chain recombines TRBV29-1 with TRBJ2-7; 7 bases map to TRBD2. V was clipped by 4 bases and J by 7 bases; unmatched bases: 4. This CDR3 is 11 amino acids long. Germline V gene sequence: CDR1 SQVTM, CDR2 ANQGSEA.

There are a few counts of this clonotype. CDR3 amino acids: CATSSPIRPGGAYNEQFF. In DNA form, the CDR3 reads TGTGCCACCAGCAGCCCTATCCGGCCAGGGGGCGCCTACAATGAGCAGTTCTTC. The chain has TRBV15 and TRBJ2-1; 8 positions agree with TRBD1. CDR3 length: 18 residues. The germline V gene has CDR1 LNHNV and CDR2 YYDKDF (reference sequence). Germline trimming cut 3 bases from V and 2 bases from J; bases unmatched to any gene: 12.

The CDR3 spells CASSQDEYEQYF. The DNA of the CDR3 is TGTGCCAGCAGCCAAGACGAGTACGAGCAGTACTTC. The V call is TRBV4-2, the J call TRBJ2-7; D unresolved. The CDR3 extends over 12 amino acids. The V end was cut by 0 bases, the J end by 4 bases, with 4 bases between. Germline V lookup: CDR1 LGHNA, CDR2 YNFKEQ.

This clonotype was counted only a few times. This chain links TRBV20-1 with TRBJ2-1; 7 bases line up with TRBD2. In germline, CDR1 is DFQATT, CDR2 SNEGSKA (reference sequence). V was clipped by 3 bases and J by 4 bases; unmatched bases: 6. The CDR3 has 14 residues. The CDR3 region has the DNA TGCAGTGCTAGTGAGCTAGCGGTGTACAATGAGCAGTTCTTC. This sequence encodes CSASELAVYNEQFF.

This clonotype was seen only a few times. This chain joins TRBV7-2 and TRBJ1-5; the match to TRBD1 covers 8 bases. V shed 1 base and J 0 bases; nucleotides not matched to a gene: 2. The germline V gene encodes CDR1 SGHTA and CDR2 FQGNSA. This CDR3 has 16 residues. The DNA of the CDR3 is TGTGCCAGCAGCTTAGGGGGACAGGTTAGCAATCAGCCCCAGCATTTT. It translates to CASSLGGQVSNQPQHF.

This clonotype was seen a few times. The rearrangement uses TRBV20-1 and TRBJ1-1, with D hard to call. The germline CDR1 and CDR2 sequences are DFQATT and SNEGSKA (reference sequence). V was pared by 4 bases and J by 1 base, with 10 bases between. The CDR3 runs to 13 residues. CDR3: CSAKVRRNTEAFF. The CDR3 nucleotides are TGCAGTGCTAAGGTCCGGAGGAACACTGAAGCTTTCTTT.

This clonotype was seen ten or more times. The gene calls are TRBV29-1 and TRBJ2-1; no clear D. V lost 4 bases, J lost 1 base, and 11 bases lay in between. This CDR3 region has 14 residues. In germline, CDR1 is SQVTM, CDR2 ANQGSEA. CDR3 DNA sequence: TGCAGCGTTGGAGCCCGGGCGTCCTACAATGAGCAGTTCTTC. It translates to CSVGARASYNEQFF.

This clonotype was counted ten times or more. This sequence joins TRBV12-3 or TRBV12-4 and TRBJ2-7, with D uncertain. This CDR3 is built from 13 residues. Trimming removed 1 base at V and 3 bases at J, with 7 bases between. The CDR3 region is CASSLGPIYEQYF. CDR3 sequence (DNA): TGTGCCAGCAGTTTAGGGCCGATCTACGAGCAGTACTTC.

The chain joins TRBV25-1 to TRBJ2-7, with TRBD1 matching over 7 bases. Per the germline V gene, CDR1 is MGHDK and CDR2 is SYGVNS. The CDR3 spans 22 residues. The V segment lost 5 bases and the J segment 3 bases; nucleotides outside the gene matches: 31. The CDR3 nucleotides read TGTGCCAGCAGTCTATATAACCGGACAGGACCAAACACTTTCGAGGTGGGCTACGAGCAGTACTTC. Its protein product is CASSLYNRTGPNTFEVGYEQYF.

The chain couples TRBV7-8 to TRBJ1-5; the D gene is possibly TRBD1 (5 bases). The CDR3 runs 13 residues. The V gene's germline CDR1 is SGHVS and CDR2 FQNEAQ. Trimming removed 5 bases at V and 9 bases at J, with 14 bases between. CDR3 sequence reads: CASSRDSGRPQHF. CDR3 in DNA: TGTGCCAGCAGCCGAGACAGTGGGAGGCCCCAGCATTTT.

This clonotype was recorded many times. This chain connects TRBV28 to TRBJ2-1; D might be TRBD1 (6 bases). The germline V gene has CDR1 MDHEN and CDR2 SYDVKM. Trimming shortened V by 7 bases and J by 8 bases, and 15 bases separated the two germline ends. The CDR3 runs 13 residues. CDR3 sequence (DNA): TGTGCCAGCACCCCCGACAGGCGGGATGAGCAGTTCTTC. Encoded protein: CASTPDRRDEQFF.

The chain couples TRBV30 to TRBJ1-5; the match to TRBD1 covers 10 bases. Trimming at V came to 1 base and at J to 5 bases, leaving 5 bases not matched to a gene. CDR1 and CDR2 (germline): GTSNPN, SVGIG (reference sequence). The CDR3 totals 15 residues. CDR3 region: CAWSGGTGAHQPQHF. DNA for the CDR3: TGTGCCTGGAGTGGGGGGACAGGGGCTCATCAGCCCCAGCATTTT.

The chain combines TRBV6-5 with TRBJ1-4; weak D call: TRBD1 (5 bases). Germline assignment: CDR1 MNHEY and CDR2 SVGAGI. V was pared by 4 bases and J by 11 bases, with 14 bases between. The CDR3 loop spans 13 amino acids. This CDR3 reads CASSLAGNWKLFF. The CDR3 nucleotides read TGTGCCAGCAGTTTGGCAGGGAATTGGAAACTGTTTTTT.